This is a list of T cell receptor beta chains from one sample in a study of siplizumab effects on memory and regulatory T cells. TCRdb keeps only in-frame clones here, not all; method: immunoSEQ multiplex PCR. The data show roughly 56,000 clones, with around 97% seen just once and 0.9% to 1.2% held by the top ten. Sequencing used naive CD8+ T cells sorted from blood. These receptors originate from a human donor in good health. Each CDR3 is given with its conserved first and last residue. Fields, in order: CDR3 protein, CDR3 DNA, J gene, V gene, D gene. A D gene is named only where the DNA matches it firmly.

CDR3aa: CASSPPGLAGKLEQYF
CDR3nt: TGTGCCAGCAGTCCCCCGGGACTAGCGGGGAAATTGGAGCAGTACTTC
j_gene: TRBJ2-7
v_gene: TRBV27
d_gene: TRBD2

CDR3aa: CASSFWRDASYEQYF
CDR3nt: TGTGCCAGCAGTTTTTGGCGGGACGCTTCCTACGAGCAGTACTTC
j_gene: TRBJ2-7
v_gene: TRBV28
d_gene: -

CDR3aa: CASSYSGPSYEQYF
CDR3nt: TGTGCCAGCAGTTACTCGGGGCCCTCCTACGAGCAGTACTTC
j_gene: TRBJ2-7
v_gene: TRBV6-5
d_gene: -

CDR3aa: CASSHSSRPHQKLFF
CDR3nt: TGTGCCAGCAGCCACTCCAGCCGCCCGCACCAAAAACTGTTTTTT
j_gene: TRBJ1-4
v_gene: TRBV7-6
d_gene: -

CDR3aa: CASSREGSETQYF
CDR3nt: TGTGCCAGCTCACGAGAGGGGTCCGAGACCCAGTACTTC
j_gene: TRBJ2-5
v_gene: TRBV18
d_gene: -

CDR3aa: CASSPGTGMDNEQFF
CDR3nt: TGTGCCAGCAGCCCCGGGACAGGAATGGATAATGAGCAGTTCTTC
j_gene: TRBJ2-1
v_gene: TRBV13
d_gene: TRBD1

CDR3aa: CASSPEGNSYNEQFF
CDR3nt: TGTGCCAGCAGCCCGGAGGGGAATTCCTACAATGAGCAGTTCTTC
j_gene: TRBJ2-1
v_gene: TRBV11-2
d_gene: -

CDR3aa: CASSVNSFSTDTQYF
CDR3nt: TGTGCCAGCAGCGTCAACAGCTTTAGCACAGATACGCAGTATTTT
j_gene: TRBJ2-3
v_gene: TRBV9
d_gene: -

CDR3aa: CSVENLRAKAYEQFF
CDR3nt: TGCAGCGTTGAAAACTTGAGGGCCAAGGCGTATGAGCAGTTCTTC
j_gene: TRBJ2-1
v_gene: TRBV29-1
d_gene: -

CDR3aa: CASSAWGSSYEQYF
CDR3nt: TGTGCCAGCAGTGCCTGGGGGTCTTCCTACGAGCAGTACTTC
j_gene: TRBJ2-7
v_gene: TRBV25-1
d_gene: -

CDR3aa: CASSPGTLYGYTF
CDR3nt: TGTGCCAGCAGTCCTGGGACGCTCTATGGCTACACCTTC
j_gene: TRBJ1-2
v_gene: TRBV2
d_gene: -

CDR3aa: CSVVQAGGYTF
CDR3nt: TGCAGCGTTGTCCAGGCTGGTGGCTACACCTTC
j_gene: TRBJ1-2
v_gene: TRBV29-1
d_gene: -